Listed below are T cell receptor beta chains from one sample, sequenced in a study of long-term antiretroviral therapy in people with HIV. Libraries were prepared by immunoSEQ multiplex PCR; TCRdb keeps only in-frame clonotypes and omits some of them. The data show fewer than 25,000 clones, with 80% to 90% seen just once and 3% to 4% held by the top ten. Sequencing was performed on unsorted PBMCs, taken 2.6 years after starting antiretroviral therapy. Receptors were obtained from a woman aged 50 to 60 with HIV. The CDR3 runs from the conserved cysteine through the conserved F or W. The D gene is left open where the match is weak. Not every row has a clone size; where given, it reads once, few, many or a size class.

J gene: TRBJ1-1
D gene: NA
CDR3 length: 13
clone size: NA
V gene: TRBV2
CDR3 DNA: TGTGCCAGCAGCCAAGCGGGTAACACTGAAGCTTTCTTT
CDR3 protein: CASSQAGNTEAFF

J gene: TRBJ2-1
D gene: TRBD2
CDR3 length: 15
clone size: NA
V gene: TRBV19
CDR3 DNA: TGTGCCAGTAGTCAAGCGGGAGGCTCCTACAATGAGCAGTTCTTC
CDR3 protein: CASSQAGGSYNEQFF

J gene: TRBJ2-7
D gene: TRBD2
CDR3 length: 15
clone size: NA
V gene: TRBV5-1
CDR3 DNA: TGCGCCAGCAGCTCGTCCGGACTAGCGGGGTACGAGCAGTACTTC
CDR3 protein: CASSSSGLAGYEQYF

J gene: TRBJ2-7
D gene: NA
CDR3 length: 14
clone size: NA
V gene: TRBV7-6
CDR3 DNA: TGTGCCAGCAGCCTAAGCGCCCAAGGGATCGAGCAGTACTTC
CDR3 protein: CASSLSAQGIEQYF

J gene: TRBJ2-1
D gene: TRBD2
CDR3 length: 18
clone size: NA
V gene: TRBV19
CDR3 DNA: TGTGCCAGTAGTATAGATCTCGGTAGCGGGAGGTCTTACAATGAGCAGTTCTTC
CDR3 protein: CASSIDLGSGRSYNEQFF

J gene: TRBJ1-1
D gene: NA
CDR3 length: 14
clone size: NA
V gene: TRBV2
CDR3 DNA: TGTGCCAGCAGTCCCAGGGTGATGAACACTGAAGCTTTCTTT
CDR3 protein: CASSPRVMNTEAFF

J gene: TRBJ2-2
D gene: NA
CDR3 length: 18
clone size: NA
V gene: TRBV28
CDR3 DNA: TGTGCCAGCAGTTTACTCCCTCGTACGGGGGCGGGCACCGGGGAGCTGTTTTTT
CDR3 protein: CASSLLPRTGAGTGELFF

J gene: TRBJ2-7
D gene: TRBD1
CDR3 length: 15
clone size: NA
V gene: TRBV7-9
CDR3 DNA: TGTGCCAGCAGCACAGGGGGCGCGGTTTACTACGAGCAGTACTTC
CDR3 protein: CASSTGGAVYYEQYF

J gene: TRBJ2-3
D gene: TRBD2
CDR3 length: 16
clone size: NA
V gene: TRBV7-3
CDR3 DNA: TGTGCCAGCAGCCTAACAGCGGGAGCCGGCACAGATACGCAGTATTTT
CDR3 protein: CASSLTAGAGTDTQYF

J gene: TRBJ2-7
D gene: NA
CDR3 length: 12
clone size: few
V gene: TRBV5-1
CDR3 DNA: TGCGCCAGCAGTCGGGGCGGTTACGAGCAGTACTTC
CDR3 protein: CASSRGGYEQYF

J gene: TRBJ2-1
D gene: TRBD2
CDR3 length: 15
clone size: NA
V gene: TRBV27
CDR3 DNA: TGTGCCAGCAGTTTGGCACTAGCGGGAACGCATGAGCAGTTCTTC
CDR3 protein: CASSLALAGTHEQFF

J gene: TRBJ1-2
D gene: TRBD1
CDR3 length: 16
clone size: NA
V gene: TRBV29-1
CDR3 DNA: TGCAGCGTTGACCGGGACAGGGGGCAGGGGGGATATGGCTACACCTTC
CDR3 protein: CSVDRDRGQGGYGYTF

J gene: TRBJ1-2
D gene: NA
CDR3 length: 13
clone size: few
V gene: TRBV7-9
CDR3 DNA: TGTGCCAGCAGCTTAGTGGCAGGGAATGGCTACACCTTC
CDR3 protein: CASSLVAGNGYTF

J gene: TRBJ1-1
D gene: TRBD1
CDR3 length: 12
clone size: NA
V gene: TRBV6-5
CDR3 DNA: TGTGCCAGCAGGACAGGGTCCACTGAAGCTTTCTTT
CDR3 protein: CASRTGSTEAFF

J gene: TRBJ2-7
D gene: NA
CDR3 length: 11
clone size: NA
V gene: TRBV20-1
CDR3 DNA: TGCAGTGCTAGGCCGGTATACGAGCAGTACTTC
CDR3 protein: CSARPVYEQYF

J gene: TRBJ2-4
D gene: TRBD1
CDR3 length: 17
clone size: NA
V gene: TRBV23-1
CDR3 DNA: TGCGCCAGCAGTACACTACAGGGGTGGCTAGCCAAAAACATTCAGTACTTC
CDR3 protein: CASSTLQGWLAKNIQYF

J gene: TRBJ1-2
D gene: TRBD1
CDR3 length: 13
clone size: NA
V gene: TRBV2
CDR3 DNA: TGTGCCAGCAGTGCCGGGACAGGGTATGGCTACACCTTC
CDR3 protein: CASSAGTGYGYTF

J gene: TRBJ1-2
D gene: TRBD1
CDR3 length: 15
clone size: NA
V gene: TRBV28
CDR3 DNA: TGTGCCAGCAGGCTTGGGGACAGGGAATACTATGGCTACACCTTC
CDR3 protein: CASRLGDREYYGYTF

J gene: TRBJ2-7
D gene: NA
CDR3 length: 17
clone size: NA
V gene: TRBV6-7
CDR3 DNA: TGTGCCAGCAGTGCCCGACAGACGTCGGCGTCGCGCTACGAGCAGTACTTC
CDR3 protein: CASSARQTSASRYEQYF

J gene: TRBJ2-1
D gene: TRBD2
CDR3 length: 17
clone size: NA
V gene: TRBV19
CDR3 DNA: TGTGCCAGTAGTAATAGACTAGCGGGAGGAAAGTACAATGAGCAGTTCTTC
CDR3 protein: CASSNRLAGGKYNEQFF